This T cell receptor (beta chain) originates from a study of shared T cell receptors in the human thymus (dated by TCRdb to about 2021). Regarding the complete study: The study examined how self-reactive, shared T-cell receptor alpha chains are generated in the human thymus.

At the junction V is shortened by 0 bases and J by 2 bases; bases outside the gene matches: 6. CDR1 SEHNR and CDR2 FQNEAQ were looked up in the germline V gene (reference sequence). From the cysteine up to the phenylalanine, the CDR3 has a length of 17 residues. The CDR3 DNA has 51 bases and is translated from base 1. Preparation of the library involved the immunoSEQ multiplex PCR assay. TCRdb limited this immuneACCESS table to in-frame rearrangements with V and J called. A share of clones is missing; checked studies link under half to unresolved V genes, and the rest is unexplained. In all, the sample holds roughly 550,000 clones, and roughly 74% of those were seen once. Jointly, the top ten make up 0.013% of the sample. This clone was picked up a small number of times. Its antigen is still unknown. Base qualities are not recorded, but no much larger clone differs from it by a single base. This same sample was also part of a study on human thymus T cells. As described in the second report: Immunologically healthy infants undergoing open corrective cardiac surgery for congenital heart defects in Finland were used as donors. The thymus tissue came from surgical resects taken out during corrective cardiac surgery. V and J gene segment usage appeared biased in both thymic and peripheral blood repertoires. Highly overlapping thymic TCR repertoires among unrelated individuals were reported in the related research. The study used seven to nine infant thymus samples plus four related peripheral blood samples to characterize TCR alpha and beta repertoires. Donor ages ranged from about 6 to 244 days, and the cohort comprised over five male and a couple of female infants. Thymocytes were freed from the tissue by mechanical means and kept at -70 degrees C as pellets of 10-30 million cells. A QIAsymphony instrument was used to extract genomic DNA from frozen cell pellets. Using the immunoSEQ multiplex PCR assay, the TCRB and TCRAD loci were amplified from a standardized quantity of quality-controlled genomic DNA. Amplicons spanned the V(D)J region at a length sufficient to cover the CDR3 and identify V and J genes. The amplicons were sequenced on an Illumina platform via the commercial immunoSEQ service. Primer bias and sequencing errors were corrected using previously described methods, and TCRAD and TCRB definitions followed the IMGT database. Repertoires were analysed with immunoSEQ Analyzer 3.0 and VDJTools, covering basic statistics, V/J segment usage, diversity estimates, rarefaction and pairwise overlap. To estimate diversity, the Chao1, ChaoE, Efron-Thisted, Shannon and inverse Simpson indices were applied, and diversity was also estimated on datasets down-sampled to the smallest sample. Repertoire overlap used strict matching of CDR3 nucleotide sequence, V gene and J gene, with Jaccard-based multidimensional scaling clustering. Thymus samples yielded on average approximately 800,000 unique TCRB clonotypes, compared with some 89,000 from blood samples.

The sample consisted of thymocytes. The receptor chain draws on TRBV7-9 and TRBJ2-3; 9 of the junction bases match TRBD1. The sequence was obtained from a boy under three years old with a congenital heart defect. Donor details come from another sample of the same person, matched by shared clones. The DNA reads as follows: TGTGCCAGCAGCTTAGCCAAAACAGGGGGCGACACAGATACGCAGTATTTT. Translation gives CASSLAKTGGDTDTQYF. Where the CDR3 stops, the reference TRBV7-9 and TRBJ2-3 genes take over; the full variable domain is DTGVSQNPRHKITKRGQNVTFRCDPISEHNRLYWYRQTLGQGPEFLTYFQNEAQLEKSRLLSDRFSAERPKGSFSTLEIQRTEQGDSAMYLCASSLAKTGGDTDTQYFGPGTRLTVL.